This TCR beta chain was profiled in a study of blood T cell dynamics during melanoma immunotherapy. Time point defined: week 3, after first cycle of checkpoint inhibitor. The assay was immunoSEQ multiplex PCR, and TCRdb's table has in-frame clones only and misses some. The repertoire holds 6,000 to 8,000 clones, with 70% to 90% as singletons. This specimen was blood, taken from a patient treated with checkpoint blockade. The receptor's source is a human donor with melanoma.

The CDR3 here is CASSPIQGAIYEQYF. Here the CDR3 DNA reads TGCGCCAGCAGCCCGATACAGGGGGCGATCTACGAGCAGTACTTC. The chain couples TRBV5-1 to TRBJ2-7; 9 bases match TRBD1. V was clipped by 4 bases and J by 3 bases; unmatched bases: 8. CDR1 is SGHRS and CDR2 is YFSETQ in the germline V gene. This CDR3 comprises 15 residues.